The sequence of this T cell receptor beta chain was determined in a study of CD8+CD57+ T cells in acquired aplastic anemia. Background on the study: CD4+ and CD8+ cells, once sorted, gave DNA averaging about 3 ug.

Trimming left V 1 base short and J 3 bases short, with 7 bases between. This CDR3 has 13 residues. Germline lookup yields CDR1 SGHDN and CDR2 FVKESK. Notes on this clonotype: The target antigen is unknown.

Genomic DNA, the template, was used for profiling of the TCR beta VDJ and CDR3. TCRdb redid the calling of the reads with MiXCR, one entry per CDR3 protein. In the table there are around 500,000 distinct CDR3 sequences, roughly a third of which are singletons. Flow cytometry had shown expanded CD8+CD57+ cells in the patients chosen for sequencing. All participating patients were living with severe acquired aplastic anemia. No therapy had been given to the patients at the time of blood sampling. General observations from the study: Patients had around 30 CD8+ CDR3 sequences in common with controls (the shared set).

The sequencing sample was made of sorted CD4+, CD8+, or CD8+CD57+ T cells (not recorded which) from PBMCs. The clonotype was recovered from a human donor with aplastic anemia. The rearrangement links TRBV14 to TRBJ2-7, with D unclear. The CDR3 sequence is CASSQGVNYEQYF. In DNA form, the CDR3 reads TGTGCCAGCAGCCAAGGGGTCAACTACGAGCAGTACTTC.